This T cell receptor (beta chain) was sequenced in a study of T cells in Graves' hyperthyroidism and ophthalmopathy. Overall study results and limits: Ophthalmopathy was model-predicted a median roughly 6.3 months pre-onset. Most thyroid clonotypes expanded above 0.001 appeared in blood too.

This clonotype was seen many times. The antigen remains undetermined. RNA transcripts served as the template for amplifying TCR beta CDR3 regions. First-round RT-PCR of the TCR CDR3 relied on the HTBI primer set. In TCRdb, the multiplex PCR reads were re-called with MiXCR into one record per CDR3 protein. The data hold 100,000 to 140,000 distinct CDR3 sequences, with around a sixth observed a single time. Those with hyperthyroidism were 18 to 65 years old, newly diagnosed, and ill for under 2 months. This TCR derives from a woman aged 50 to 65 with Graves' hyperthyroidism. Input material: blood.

The CDR3 here is CASSLYRLAAARTQYF. In DNA form, the CDR3 reads TGTGCCAGCAGCTTGTATCGACTAGCGGCCGCTCGGACCCAGTACTTC. The chain carries TRBV5-6 and TRBJ2-5; TRBD2 matches 9 bases. The CDR3 length is 16 residues. CDR1 is SGHDT, CDR2 YYEEEE, per germline. The J segment lost 7 bases and the V segment lost 1 base, leaving 11 bases of the junction unmatched.